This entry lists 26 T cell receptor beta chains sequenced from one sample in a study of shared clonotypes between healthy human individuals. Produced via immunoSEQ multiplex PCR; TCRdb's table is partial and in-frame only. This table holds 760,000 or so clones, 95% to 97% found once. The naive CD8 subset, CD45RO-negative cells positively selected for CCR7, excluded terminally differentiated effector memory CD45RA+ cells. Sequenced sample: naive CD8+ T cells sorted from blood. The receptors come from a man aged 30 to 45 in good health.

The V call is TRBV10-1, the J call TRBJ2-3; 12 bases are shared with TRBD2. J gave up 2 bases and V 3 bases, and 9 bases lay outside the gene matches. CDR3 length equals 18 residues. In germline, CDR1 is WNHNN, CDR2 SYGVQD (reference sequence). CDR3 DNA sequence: TGCGCCAGCAGTGATAGACTAGCGGGAGCGGCAATCACAGATACGCAGTATTTT. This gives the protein CASSDRLAGAAITDTQYF.

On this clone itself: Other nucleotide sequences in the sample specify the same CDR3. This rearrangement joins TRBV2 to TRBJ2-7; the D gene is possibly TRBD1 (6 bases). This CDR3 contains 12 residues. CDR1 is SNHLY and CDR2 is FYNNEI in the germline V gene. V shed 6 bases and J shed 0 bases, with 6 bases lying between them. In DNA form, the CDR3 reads TGTGCCAGCAGGGACAGCTCCTACGAGCAGTACTTC. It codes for CASRDSSYEQYF.

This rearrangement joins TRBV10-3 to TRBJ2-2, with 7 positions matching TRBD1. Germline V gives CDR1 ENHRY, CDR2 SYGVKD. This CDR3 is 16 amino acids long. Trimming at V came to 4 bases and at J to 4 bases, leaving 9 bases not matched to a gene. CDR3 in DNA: TGTGCCATCAGTGGGAGACAGGGAGTTGGCACCGGGGAGCTGTTTTTT. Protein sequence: CAISGRQGVGTGELFF.

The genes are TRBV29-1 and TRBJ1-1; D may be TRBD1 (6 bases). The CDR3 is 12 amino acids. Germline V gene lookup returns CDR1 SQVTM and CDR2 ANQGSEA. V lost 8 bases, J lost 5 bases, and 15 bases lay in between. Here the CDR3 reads CSTVGDTTEAFF. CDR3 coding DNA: TGCAGCACCGTGGGGGACACGACTGAAGCTTTCTTT.

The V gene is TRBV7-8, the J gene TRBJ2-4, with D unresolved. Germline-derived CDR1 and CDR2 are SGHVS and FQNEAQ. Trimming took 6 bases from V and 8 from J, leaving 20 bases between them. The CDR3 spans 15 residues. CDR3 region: CASRPTGDHGDIQYF. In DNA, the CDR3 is TGTGCCAGCAGGCCCACGGGCGACCATGGGGACATTCAGTACTTC.

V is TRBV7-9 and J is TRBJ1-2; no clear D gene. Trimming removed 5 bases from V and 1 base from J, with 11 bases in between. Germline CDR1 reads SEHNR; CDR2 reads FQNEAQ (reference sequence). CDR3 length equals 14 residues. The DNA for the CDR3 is TGTGCCAGCAGCCACCGGACGGATAACTATGGCTACACCTTC. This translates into CASSHRTDNYGYTF.

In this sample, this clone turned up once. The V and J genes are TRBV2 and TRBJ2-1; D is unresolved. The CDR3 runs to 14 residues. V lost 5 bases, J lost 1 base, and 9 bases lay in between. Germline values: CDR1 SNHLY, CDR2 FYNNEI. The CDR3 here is CASSPADSYNEQFF. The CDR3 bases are TGTGCCAGCAGTCCCGCAGATTCCTACAATGAGCAGTTCTTC.

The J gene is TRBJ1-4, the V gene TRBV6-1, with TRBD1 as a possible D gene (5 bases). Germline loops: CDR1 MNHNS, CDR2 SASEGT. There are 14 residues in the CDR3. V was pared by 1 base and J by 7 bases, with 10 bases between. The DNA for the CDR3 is TGTGCCAGCAGTGAAGACCCAGGGAGTGAAAAACTGTTTTTT. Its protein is CASSEDPGSEKLFF.

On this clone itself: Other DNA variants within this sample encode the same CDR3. This chain's CDR3 is CASSESTYEQYF. In DNA, the CDR3 is TGCGCCAGCAGTGAGTCGACCTACGAGCAGTACTTC. This chain links TRBV10-2 with TRBJ2-7; D is unclear. Germline V gene data show CDR1 as WSHSY and CDR2 as SAAADI. The V gene lost 0 bases and the J gene lost 2 bases, with 2 bases spanning the gap. The CDR3 length is 12 residues.

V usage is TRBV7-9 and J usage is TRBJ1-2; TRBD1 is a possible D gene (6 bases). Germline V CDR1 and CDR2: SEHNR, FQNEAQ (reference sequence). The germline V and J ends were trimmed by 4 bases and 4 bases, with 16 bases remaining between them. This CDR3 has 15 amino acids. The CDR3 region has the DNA TGTGCCAGCAGCTCTGATGGGGGCCGCACCTATGGCTACACCTTC. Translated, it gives CASSSDGGRTYGYTF.

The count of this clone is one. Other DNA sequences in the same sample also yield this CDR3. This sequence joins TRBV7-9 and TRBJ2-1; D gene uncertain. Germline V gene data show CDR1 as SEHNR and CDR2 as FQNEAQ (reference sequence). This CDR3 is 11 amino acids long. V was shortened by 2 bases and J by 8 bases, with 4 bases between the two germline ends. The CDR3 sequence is CASSLFDEQFF. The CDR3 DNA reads TGTGCCAGCAGCTTATTTGATGAGCAGTTCTTC.

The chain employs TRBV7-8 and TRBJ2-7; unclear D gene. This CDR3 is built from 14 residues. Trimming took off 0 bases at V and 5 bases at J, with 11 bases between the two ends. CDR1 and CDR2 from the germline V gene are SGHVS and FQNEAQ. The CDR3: CASSLAEFGDEQYF. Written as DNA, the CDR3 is TGTGCCAGCAGCTTAGCCGAATTCGGCGACGAGCAGTACTTC.

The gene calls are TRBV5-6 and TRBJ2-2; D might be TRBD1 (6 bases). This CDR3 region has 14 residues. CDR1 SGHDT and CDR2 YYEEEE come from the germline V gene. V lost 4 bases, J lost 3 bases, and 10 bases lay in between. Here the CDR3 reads CASSIAGDTGELFF. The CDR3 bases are TGTGCCAGCAGCATAGCAGGGGACACCGGGGAGCTGTTTTTT.

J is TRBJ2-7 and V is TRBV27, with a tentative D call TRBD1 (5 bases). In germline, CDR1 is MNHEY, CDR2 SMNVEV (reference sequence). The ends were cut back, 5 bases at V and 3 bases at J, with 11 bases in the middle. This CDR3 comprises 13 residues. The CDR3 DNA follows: TGTGCCAGCAGTACCAGGGCCAACTACGAGCAGTACTTC. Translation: CASSTRANYEQYF.

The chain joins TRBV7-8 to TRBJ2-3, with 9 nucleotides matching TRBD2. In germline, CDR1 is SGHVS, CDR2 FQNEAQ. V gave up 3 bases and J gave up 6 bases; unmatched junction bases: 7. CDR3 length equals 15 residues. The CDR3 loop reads CASSFGGRALDTQYF. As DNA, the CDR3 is TGTGCCAGCAGCTTTGGCGGGAGGGCCCTTGATACGCAGTATTTT.

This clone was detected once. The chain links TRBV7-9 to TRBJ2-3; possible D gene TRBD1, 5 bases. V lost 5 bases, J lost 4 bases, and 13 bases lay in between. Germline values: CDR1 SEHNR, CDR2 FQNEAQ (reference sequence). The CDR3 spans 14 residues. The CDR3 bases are TGTGCCAGCAGCCTGACAGTTTTTCCAGATACGCAGTATTTT. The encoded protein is CASSLTVFPDTQYF.

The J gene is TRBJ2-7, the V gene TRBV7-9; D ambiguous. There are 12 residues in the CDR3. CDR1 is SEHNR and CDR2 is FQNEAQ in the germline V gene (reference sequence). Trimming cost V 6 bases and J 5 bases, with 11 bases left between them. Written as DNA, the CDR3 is TGTGCCAGCAGTCAGAATGTGCACGAGCAGTACTTC. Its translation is CASSQNVHEQYF.

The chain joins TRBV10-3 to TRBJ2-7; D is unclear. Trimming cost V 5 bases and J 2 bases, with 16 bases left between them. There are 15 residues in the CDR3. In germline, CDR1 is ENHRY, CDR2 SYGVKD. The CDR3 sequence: CAISSPNAQTYEQYF. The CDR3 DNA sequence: TGTGCCATCAGTTCACCAAACGCCCAAACCTACGAGCAGTACTTC.

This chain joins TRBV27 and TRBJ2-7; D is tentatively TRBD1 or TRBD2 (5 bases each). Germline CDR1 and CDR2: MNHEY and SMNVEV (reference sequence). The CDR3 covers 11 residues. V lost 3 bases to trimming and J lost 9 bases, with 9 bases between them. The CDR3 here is CASSFGAAQYF. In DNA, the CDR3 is TGTGCCAGCAGTTTCGGGGCCGCGCAGTACTTC.

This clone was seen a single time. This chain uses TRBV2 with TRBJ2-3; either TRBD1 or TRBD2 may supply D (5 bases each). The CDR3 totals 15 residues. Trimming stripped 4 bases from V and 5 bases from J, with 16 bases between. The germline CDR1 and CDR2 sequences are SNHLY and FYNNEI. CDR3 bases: TGTGCCAGCAGTGCGAGGGGAACTATTGGAGATACGCAGTATTTT. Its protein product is CASSARGTIGDTQYF.

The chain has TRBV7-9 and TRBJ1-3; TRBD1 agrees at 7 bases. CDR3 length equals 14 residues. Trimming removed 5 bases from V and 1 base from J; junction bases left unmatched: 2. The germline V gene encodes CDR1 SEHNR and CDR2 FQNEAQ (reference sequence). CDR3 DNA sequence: TGTGCCAGCAGCAGACAGGGTTCTGGAAACACCATATATTTT. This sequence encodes CASSRQGSGNTIYF.

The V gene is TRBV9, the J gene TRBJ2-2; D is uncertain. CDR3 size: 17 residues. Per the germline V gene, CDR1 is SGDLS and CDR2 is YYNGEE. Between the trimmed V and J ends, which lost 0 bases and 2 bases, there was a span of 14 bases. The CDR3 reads CASSVGFVSKNTGELFF. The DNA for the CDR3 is TGTGCCAGCAGCGTAGGATTTGTGTCGAAAAACACCGGGGAGCTGTTTTTT.

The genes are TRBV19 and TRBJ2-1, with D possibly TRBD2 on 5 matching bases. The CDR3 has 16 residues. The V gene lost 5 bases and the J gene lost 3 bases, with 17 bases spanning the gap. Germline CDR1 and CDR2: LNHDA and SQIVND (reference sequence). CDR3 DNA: TGTGCCAGTAGTGTATCCGGGGTGCGGCTCTACAATGAGCAGTTCTTC. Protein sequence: CASSVSGVRLYNEQFF.

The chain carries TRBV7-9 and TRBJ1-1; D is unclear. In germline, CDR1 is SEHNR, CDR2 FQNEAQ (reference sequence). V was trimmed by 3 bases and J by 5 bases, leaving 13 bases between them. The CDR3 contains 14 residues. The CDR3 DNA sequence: TGTGCCAGCAGCTTGGGTAAGGGTTGGACTGAAGCTTTCTTT. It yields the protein CASSLGKGWTEAFF.

In DNA, the CDR3 is TGCGCCAGCAGCCAAGATCTTATTACGGCAGGGCTTACCTACGAGCAGTACTTC. Residues: CASSQDLITAGLTYEQYF. The V call is TRBV4-1, the J call TRBJ2-7, with D possibly being TRBD1 (5 bases). The CDR3 runs 18 residues. Per the germline V gene, CDR1 is MGHRA and CDR2 is YSYEKL. Trimming took 0 bases from V and 2 from J, leaving 20 bases between them.

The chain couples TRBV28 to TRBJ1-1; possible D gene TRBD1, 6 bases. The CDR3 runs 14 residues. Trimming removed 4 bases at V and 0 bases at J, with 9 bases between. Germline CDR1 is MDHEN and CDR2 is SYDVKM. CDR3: CASSSGQLNTEAFF. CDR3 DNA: TGTGCCAGCAGTTCGGGACAATTGAACACTGAAGCTTTCTTT.